Below are 21 T cell receptor beta chains sequenced from a single sample in a study of blood T cells in healthy people across ages. Alongside a J-beta primer mix, a sample-barcoded 5' primer served in a second PCR lasting 7 to 11 cycles. A single record per CDR3 protein comes from TCRdb applying MiXCR to the 5' RACE reads. The profile shows 700,000 or so distinct CDR3 sequences, roughly two fifths of them singletons. The sample comprised blood. These receptor sequences come from a man at least 80 years old in good health.

The chain carries TRBV12-3 or TRBV12-4 and TRBJ2-1; TRBD2 agrees at 8 bases. V was pared by 5 bases and J by 6 bases, with 9 bases of the junction left unmatched. The CDR3 runs to 15 residues. This chain's CDR3 is CASSARGGLVNEQFF. The CDR3 DNA follows: TGTGCCAGCAGTGCCCGGGGGGGCCTTGTCAATGAGCAGTTCTTC.

This chain uses TRBV29-1 with TRBJ2-2, with D uncertain. The CDR3 is 13 residues long. The V end was cut by 4 bases, the J end by 8 bases, with 14 bases between. The germline gives CDR1 SQVTM, CDR2 ANQGSEA. The CDR3 here is CSVGTGRLGELFF. Here the CDR3 DNA reads TGCAGCGTTGGGACCGGACGGCTGGGGGAGCTGTTTTTT.

The sample holds a few counts of this clonotype. The rearrangement links TRBV10-3 to TRBJ2-7; D not resolved. The V and J ends lost 6 bases and 2 bases respectively, with 17 bases between them. The CDR3 consists of 15 residues. Germline V CDR1 and CDR2: ENHRY, SYGVKD. For the CDR3, the DNA is TGTGCCATCAGAAACAACCAGAAAGGCCCCTACGAGCAGTACTTC. It encodes CAIRNNQKGPYEQYF.

Only a few counts were recorded for this clonotype. The chain links TRBV12-3 or TRBV12-4 to TRBJ2-5, with TRBD1 identical over 8 bases. V was pared by 5 bases and J by 6 bases, with 5 bases of the junction left unmatched. This CDR3 has 13 residues. The CDR3 DNA follows: TGTGCCAGCAGTGGACAGGGTATGAAGACCCAGTACTTC. This gives the protein CASSGQGMKTQYF.

This clonotype occurred a few times. This chain connects TRBV29-1 to TRBJ2-3; D tentatively reads TRBD1 or TRBD2 (5 bases each). Germline V gene sequence: CDR1 SQVTM, CDR2 ANQGSEA. The CDR3 runs 17 residues. Trimming took 5 bases from V and 0 from J, leaving 21 bases between them. The CDR3 DNA reads as TGCAGCGTTCTGGAAACGGGGCGGACCTCGAGCACAGATACGCAGTATTTT. Its protein product is CSVLETGRTSSTDTQYF.

This clonotype turned up a few times. The chain uses TRBV7-8 and TRBJ2-3; 10 bases are shared with TRBD2. With V trimmed by 1 base and J by 4 bases, 8 bases remained unmatched. The CDR3 extends over 17 amino acids. CDR1 SGHVS and CDR2 FQNEAQ come from the germline V gene. CDR3 residues: CASSLGPGLASSDTQYF. CDR3 nucleotides: TGTGCCAGCAGCTTAGGCCCGGGACTAGCGAGCTCAGATACGCAGTATTTT.

The V call is TRBV6-5, the J call TRBJ1-1; no clear D gene. Germline CDR1 MNHEY, CDR2 SVGAGI. The CDR3 totals 14 residues. Trimming took off 0 bases at V and 6 bases at J, with 11 bases between the two ends. In nucleotides, the CDR3 is TGTGCCAGCAGTTACTCGATAGACCGGGCTGAAGCTTTCTTT. Translated, it gives CASSYSIDRAEAFF.

This clonotype has only a few counts. The chain has TRBV2 and TRBJ2-3; D is undetermined. V lost 3 bases to trimming and J lost 0 bases, with 10 bases between them. Germline V CDR1 and CDR2: SNHLY, FYNNEI. CDR3 length: 15 residues. CDR3 in amino acids: CASSDDTTSTDTQYF. CDR3 nucleotide sequence: TGTGCCAGCAGTGATGACACTACTAGCACAGATACGCAGTATTTT.

The V gene is TRBV6-2 or TRBV6-3, the J gene TRBJ1-2, with D possibly being TRBD1 (6 bases). Germline V lookup: CDR1 MNHEY, CDR2 SVGEGT. There are 15 residues in the CDR3. The V gene lost 8 bases and the J gene lost 0 bases, with 16 bases spanning the gap. CDR3 nucleotides: TGTGCCAGCCTGATTCTCAGGGGCCCTAACTATGGCTACACCTTC. It encodes CASLILRGPNYGYTF.

V gene TRBV6-4 combines with J gene TRBJ2-2; possible D gene TRBD1, 6 bases. V shed 5 bases and J shed 3 bases, with 10 bases lying between them. The CDR3 runs to 14 residues. CDR1 and CDR2 from the germline V gene are MRHNA and SNTAGT. CDR3 residues: CASSIWGHTGELFF. In DNA, the CDR3 is TGTGCCAGCAGTATATGGGGGCACACCGGGGAGCTGTTTTTT.

V is TRBV7-2 and J is TRBJ2-4; TRBD2 is a possible D gene (6 bases). TRBJ2-7 matches the DNA end more closely, so the J call is doubtful. Germline CDR1 SGHTA, CDR2 FQGNSA. The CDR3 consists of 14 residues. This CDR3 is CASSLLRGNYEQYF. In nucleotides, the CDR3 is TGTGCCAGCAGCTTATTGCGGGGCAACTACGAGCAGTACTTC.

The chain has TRBV4-2 and TRBJ2-1; D uncertain. The CDR3 is 18 residues long. Germline V lookup: CDR1 LGHNA, CDR2 YNFKEQ. Between the trimmed V and J ends, which lost 4 bases and 0 bases, there was a span of 19 bases. In DNA, the CDR3 is TGTGCCAGCAGCCCCCAAGGTGCAACTCCGAGCTCCTACAATGAGCAGTTCTTC. This codes for CASSPQGATPSSYNEQFF.

The chain is built from TRBV6-1 and TRBJ1-2; weak D call: TRBD1 (6 bases). The CDR3 has 15 amino acids. Germline V gene lookup returns CDR1 MNHNS and CDR2 SASEGT. The ends were cut back, 5 bases at V and 4 bases at J, with 17 bases in the middle. CDR3 DNA: TGTGCCAGCAGTCCGGGGGGCAGGGGAGGCTATGGCTACACCTTC. This gives the protein CASSPGGRGGYGYTF.

A word on this clonotype: Being one base from a much bigger clone, this may be a read error. The rearrangement joins TRBV10-3 to TRBJ2-1; D may be TRBD1 (5 bases). Trimming shortened V by 10 bases and J by 6 bases, and 16 bases separated the two germline ends. The CDR3 covers 13 residues. Germline-derived CDR1 and CDR2 are ENHRY and SYGVKD. This CDR3 is CATQIGAPNEQFF. The CDR3 DNA is TGTGCCACTCAGATTGGGGCGCCCAATGAGCAGTTCTTC.

V gene TRBV7-8 combines with J gene TRBJ2-7; no clear D. CDR1 is SGHVS, CDR2 FQNEAQ, per germline. Trimming stripped 0 bases from V and 6 bases from J, with 15 bases between. The CDR3 has 15 residues. The CDR3 region is CASSLALGLLFEQYF. The DNA of the CDR3 is TGTGCCAGCAGCTTAGCTCTCGGTCTCCTTTTCGAGCAGTACTTC.

The rearrangement links TRBV13 to TRBJ2-7, with 8 nucleotides matching TRBD1. Germline CDR1 PRHDT, CDR2 FYEKMQ (reference sequence). The CDR3 has 16 amino acids. After removal of 0 bases from V and 1 base from J, the junction contained 5 bases not matched to a gene. The CDR3 DNA reads TGTGCCAGCAGCTTAGGACAGGGACAGGAGTCCTACGAGCAGTACTTC. Translating it yields CASSLGQGQESYEQYF.

The chain has TRBV20-1 and TRBJ2-5; no clear D gene. CDR1 is DFQATT and CDR2 is SNEGSKA in the germline V gene (reference sequence). CDR3 length equals 12 residues. Written as DNA, the CDR3 is TGCAGCTACTTACAGTCGAGGGAGACCCAGTACTTC. Protein: CSYLQSRETQYF.

The rearrangement links TRBV29-1 to TRBJ2-3; weak D call: TRBD2 (5 bases). CDR3 length equals 15 residues. Per the germline V gene, CDR1 is SQVTM and CDR2 is ANQGSEA. V shed 2 bases and J shed 3 bases, with 15 bases lying between them. CDR3 coding DNA: TGCAGCGTTGAACGAGGGCTGCCGGGGACAGATACGCAGTATTTT. It specifies CSVERGLPGTDTQYF.

This clonotype was detected a few times. The gene calls are TRBV15 and TRBJ2-7, with unresolved D. V was pared by 5 bases and J by 3 bases, with 8 bases between. The CDR3 length is 12 residues. Germline V lookup: CDR1 LNHNV, CDR2 YYDKDF (reference sequence). The CDR3 coding sequence is TGTGCCACCAGCTCCGGTCGCTACGAGCAGTACTTC. It yields the protein CATSSGRYEQYF.

CDR3 nucleotide sequence: TGTGCCAGCAGCTTATTTATCGAGACCCAGTACTTC. It encodes CASSLFIETQYF. The chain joins TRBV7-2 to TRBJ2-7, with D unclear. Near its end, the DNA agrees better with TRBJ2-5, so the J call may be wrong. In germline, CDR1 is SGHTA, CDR2 FQGNSA. This CDR3 is 12 amino acids long.

This clonotype has only a few counts. The chain links TRBV7-8 to TRBJ1-2, with 7 nucleotides matching TRBD1. CDR1 is SGHVS, CDR2 FQNEAQ, per germline. The CDR3 spans 14 residues. V gave up 1 base and J gave up 4 bases; unmatched junction bases: 3. The CDR3 sequence: CASSLEGQFYGYTF. CDR3 coding DNA: TGTGCCAGCAGCTTAGAGGGACAGTTCTATGGCTACACCTTC.